The clone carrying this TCR beta chain was recorded a few times. What it binds is unknown. TCRdb re-derived calls from the 5' RACE reads in MiXCR, one entry per CDR3 protein. The profile covers tens of thousands of distinct CDR3 sequences, with around 7.3% appearing a single time and about two fifths taken by the ten largest. The sample is drawn from a study of T cells after yellow fever vaccination. Study observations and caveats: Post-booster repertoires contained most primary-vaccination clones again (96% CD4, about 88% CD8). Weaker, the secondary response had a peak occurring faster, on day 5 versus 15. Repertoires sorted by FACS could include abundant clonotypes that are contaminants from the bulk population.

Germline CDR1 and CDR2: SGDLS and YYNGEE. The ends lost 0 bases at V and 7 bases at J; junction bases unmatched: 15. CDR3 length equals 18 residues. The chain has TRBV9 and TRBJ2-2; TRBD1 matches at 7 bases. The starting material was CD8+ T cells sorted from PBMCs, obtained on the day of the yellow fever booster vaccination. The source is a man aged 25-40 years who received the YFV17D yellow fever vaccine. CDR3 region: CASSVAEVPGGMVGELFF. CDR3 nucleotides: TGTGCCAGCAGCGTAGCTGAAGTTCCAGGGGGAATGGTCGGGGAGCTGTTTTTT.